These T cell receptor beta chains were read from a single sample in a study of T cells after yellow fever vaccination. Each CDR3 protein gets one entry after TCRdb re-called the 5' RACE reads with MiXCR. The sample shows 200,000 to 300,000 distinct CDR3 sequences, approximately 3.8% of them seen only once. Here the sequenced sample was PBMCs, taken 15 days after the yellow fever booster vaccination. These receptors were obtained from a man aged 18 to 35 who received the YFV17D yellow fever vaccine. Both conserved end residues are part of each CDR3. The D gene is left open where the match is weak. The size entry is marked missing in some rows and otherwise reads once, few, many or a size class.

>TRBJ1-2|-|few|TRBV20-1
TGCAGTGCTAGCGGCAGGAGATTAGCTAACTATGGCTACACCTTC
CSASGRRLANYGYTF
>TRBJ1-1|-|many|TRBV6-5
TGTGCCAGCAGTTACTCTACAAGTACAGATGAAGCTTTCTTT
CASSYSTSTDEAFF
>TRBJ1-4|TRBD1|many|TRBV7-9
TGTGCCAGCCGTCTGGGACAGAGAACTAATGAAAAACTGTTTTTT
CASRLGQRTNEKLFF
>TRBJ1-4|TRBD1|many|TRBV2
TGTGCCAGCAGCGGGACAGGGGGAACTACTAATGAAAAACTGTTTTTT
CASSGTGGTTNEKLFF
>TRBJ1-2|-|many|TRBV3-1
TGTGCCAGCAAGTTCAGACAGGCTGGCGCGTCTGGCTACACCTTC
CASKFRQAGASGYTF
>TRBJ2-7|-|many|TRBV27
TGTGCCAGCAGTTTCTTTGAGAGGGGATCCTACGAGCAGTACTTC
CASSFFERGSYEQYF
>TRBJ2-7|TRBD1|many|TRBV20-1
TGCAGTGCTAGTTCGACAGGGTTATCCTACGAGCAGTACTTC
CSASSTGLSYEQYF
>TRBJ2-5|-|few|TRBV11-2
TGTGCCAGCAGCTCCCCCGCGATCCTCACCCAAGAGACCCAGTACTTC
CASSSPAILTQETQYF
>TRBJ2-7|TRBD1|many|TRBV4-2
TGTGCCAGCCGATCGGGCAGGGGGCGAAACGAGCAGTACTTC
CASRSGRGRNEQYF
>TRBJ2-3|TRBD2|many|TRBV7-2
TGTGCCAGCAGCCCATTGGGGGGGACGACAGATACGCAGTATTTT
CASSPLGGTTDTQYF
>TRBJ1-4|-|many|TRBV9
TGTGCCAGCAGCAAACAGGCAACTAATGAAAAACTGTTTTTT
CASSKQATNEKLFF
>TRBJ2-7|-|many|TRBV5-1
TGCGCCAGCAGCCCCGGCCAGGGGGGAACCGTCTACGAGCAGTACTTC
CASSPGQGGTVYEQYF
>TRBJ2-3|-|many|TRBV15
TGTGCCACCAGACCCTCAACGGGGAAAGATACGCAGTATTTT
CATRPSTGKDTQYF
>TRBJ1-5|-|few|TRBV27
TGTGCCAGCAGCTTAAAACAGGGTGAGAATCAGCCCCAGCATTTT
CASSLKQGENQPQHF
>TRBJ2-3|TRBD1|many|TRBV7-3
TGTGCCAGCAGCCGCGGACAGGGGTTCACAGATACGCAGTATTTT
CASSRGQGFTDTQYF
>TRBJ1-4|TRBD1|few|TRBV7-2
TGTGCCAGCAGCTCCGGAGGGGGCTTTCATGAAAAACTGTTTTTT
CASSSGGGFHEKLFF
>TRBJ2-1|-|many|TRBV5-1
TGCGCCAGCAGCTTGACTGGAACTTTCAATGAGCAGTTCTTC
CASSLTGTFNEQFF
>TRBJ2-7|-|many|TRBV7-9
TGTGCCAGCAGCGAGCGCGCTAATCCCGGCTCCTACGAGCAGTACTTC
CASSERANPGSYEQYF
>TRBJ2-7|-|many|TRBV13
TGTGCCAGCAGCCCTGCCGGCTCCTACGAGCAGTACTTC
CASSPAGSYEQYF
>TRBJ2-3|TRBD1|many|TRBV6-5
TGTGCCAGCAGTGCCCGACAGGGAAGCACAGATACGCAGTATTTT
CASSARQGSTDTQYF
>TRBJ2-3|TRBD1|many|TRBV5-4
TGTGCCAGCAGCTTGGGACAGGGTGATACAGATACGCAGTATTTT
CASSLGQGDTDTQYF
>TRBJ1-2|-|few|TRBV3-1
TGTGCCAGCAGCCAACTCCTGCGCTATGGCTACACCTTC
CASSQLLRYGYTF
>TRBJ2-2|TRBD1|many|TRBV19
TGTGCCAGTTCCGGACAGGGGGGCCTGAACACCGGGGAGCTGTTTTTT
CASSGQGGLNTGELFF
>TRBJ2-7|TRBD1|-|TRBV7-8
TGTGCCAGCAGCTTAGATGGGCAGGGGGCCACCTACGAGCAGTACTTC
CASSLDGQGATYEQYF
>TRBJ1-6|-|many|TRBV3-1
TGTGCCAGCAGCTCGGAAGCGGGTTTGGATTCACCCCTCCACTTT
CASSSEAGLDSPLHF
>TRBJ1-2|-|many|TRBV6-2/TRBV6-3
TGTGCCAGCAGTTCCCAAAAGAGGGGCCCAAACTATGGCTACACCTTC
CASSSQKRGPNYGYTF
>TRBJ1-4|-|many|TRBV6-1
TGTGCCAGCACCCTCCTGCCCCGAGGGCCTAGTGAAAAACTGTTTTTT
CASTLLPRGPSEKLFF
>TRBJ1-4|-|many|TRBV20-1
TGCAGTGCTAGACGGGCCGACGTTGCAACTAATGAAAAACTGTTTTTT
CSARRADVATNEKLFF
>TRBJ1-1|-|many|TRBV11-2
TGTGCCAGCGTCTCGGGCAGGAGGAACACTGAAGCTTTCTTT
CASVSGRRNTEAFF
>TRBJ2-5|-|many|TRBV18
TGTGCCAGCTCACCAGCCAGGCTGGATCACCAAGAGACCCAGTACTTC
CASSPARLDHQETQYF
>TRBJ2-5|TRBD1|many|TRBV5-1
TGCGCCAGCAGCGGGCGCAGGGGGCAAGAGACCCAGTACTTC
CASSGRRGQETQYF
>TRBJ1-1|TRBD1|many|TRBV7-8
TGTGCCAGCAGCCAGGACAGGGCCGTGAACACTGAAGCTTTCTTT
CASSQDRAVNTEAFF
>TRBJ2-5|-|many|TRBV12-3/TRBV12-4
TGTGCCAGCAGGACGGCGACAGGCAAGAGAGAGACCCAGTACTTC
CASRTATGKRETQYF
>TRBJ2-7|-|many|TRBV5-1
TGCGCCAGCAAAGACTCCTACGAGCAGTACTTC
CASKDSYEQYF
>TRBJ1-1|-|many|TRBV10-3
TGTGCCATCAGTGAGTCGGCTGGGGTGAACACTGAAGCTTTCTTT
CAISESAGVNTEAFF
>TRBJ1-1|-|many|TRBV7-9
TGTGCCAGCAGCTTAGAGTATGTACAGAACACTGAAGCTTTCTTT
CASSLEYVQNTEAFF
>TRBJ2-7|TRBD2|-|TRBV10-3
TGTGCCATCAGTCCAGGGACTAATTTCTACGAGCAGTACTTC
CAISPGTNFYEQYF
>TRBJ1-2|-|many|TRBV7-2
TGTGCCAGCAGCTTACACTTAAGGACTCTTGATGGCTACACCTTC
CASSLHLRTLDGYTF
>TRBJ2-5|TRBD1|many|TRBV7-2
TGTGCCAGCAGCTTAGCGAGACCAGGGGGCCAAGAGACCCAGTACTTC
CASSLARPGGQETQYF
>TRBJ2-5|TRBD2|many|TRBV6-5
TGTGCCAGCAGTGCCCTAGGACGGGGGGGCCAAGAGACCCAGTACTTC
CASSALGRGGQETQYF
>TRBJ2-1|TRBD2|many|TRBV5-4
TGTGCCAGCAGCGGTGCTAGCGGGTGGGCCGATAATGAGCAGTTCTTC
CASSGASGWADNEQFF
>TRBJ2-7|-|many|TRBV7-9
TGTGCCAGCAGCTTAGGATTGGCTAGCGACAATCGGGGCGAGCAGTACTTC
CASSLGLASDNRGEQYF
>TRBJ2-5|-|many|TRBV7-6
TGTGCCAGCAGCTTAGACACGGGCGTCACAGAGACCCAGTACTTC
CASSLDTGVTETQYF
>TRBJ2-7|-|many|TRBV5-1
TGCGCCAGCAGCTTGGTAAGCAGGGGAGGGACCGAGCAGTACTTC
CASSLVSRGGTEQYF
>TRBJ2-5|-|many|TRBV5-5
TGTGCCAGCAGGTCAGGGTACGGACGAGAGACCCAGTACTTC
CASRSGYGRETQYF
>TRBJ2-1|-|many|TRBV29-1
TGCAGCGTTGTTTCTCATGAGCAGTTCTTC
CSVVSHEQFF
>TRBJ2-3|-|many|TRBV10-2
TGCGCCAGCAGTGAGCAGGGTACTAGCACAGATACGCAGTATTTT
CASSEQGTSTDTQYF
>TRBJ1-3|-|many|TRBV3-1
TGTGCCAGCAGCCATCTCACCGCTGGAAACACCATATATTTT
CASSHLTAGNTIYF
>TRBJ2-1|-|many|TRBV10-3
TGTGCCATCAACCGGGACCCCCAGGGGTCCGAGCAGTTCTTC
CAINRDPQGSEQFF